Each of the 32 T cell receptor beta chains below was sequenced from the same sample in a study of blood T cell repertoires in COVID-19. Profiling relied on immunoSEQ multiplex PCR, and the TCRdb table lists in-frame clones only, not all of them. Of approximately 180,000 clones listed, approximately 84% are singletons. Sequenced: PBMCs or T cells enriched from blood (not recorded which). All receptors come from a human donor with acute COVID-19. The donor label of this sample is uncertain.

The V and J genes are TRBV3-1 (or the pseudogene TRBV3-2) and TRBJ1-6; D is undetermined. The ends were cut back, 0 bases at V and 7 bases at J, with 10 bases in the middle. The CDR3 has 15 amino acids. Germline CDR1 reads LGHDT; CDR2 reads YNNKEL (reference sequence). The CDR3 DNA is TGTGCCAGCAGCCAAGAAAACAGTTGGAATTCACCCCTCCACTTT. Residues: CASSQENSWNSPLHF.

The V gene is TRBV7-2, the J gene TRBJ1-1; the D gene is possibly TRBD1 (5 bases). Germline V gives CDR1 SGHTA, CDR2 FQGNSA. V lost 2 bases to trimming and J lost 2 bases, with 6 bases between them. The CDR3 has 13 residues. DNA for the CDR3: TGTGCCAGCAGCTTACAGGGAAACACTGAAGCTTTCTTT. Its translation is CASSLQGNTEAFF.

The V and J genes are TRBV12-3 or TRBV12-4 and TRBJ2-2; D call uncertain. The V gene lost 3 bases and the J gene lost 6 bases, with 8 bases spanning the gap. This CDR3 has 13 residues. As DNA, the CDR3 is TGTGCCAGCAGTTTTAGCTCATCCGGGGAGCTGTTTTTT. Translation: CASSFSSSGELFF.

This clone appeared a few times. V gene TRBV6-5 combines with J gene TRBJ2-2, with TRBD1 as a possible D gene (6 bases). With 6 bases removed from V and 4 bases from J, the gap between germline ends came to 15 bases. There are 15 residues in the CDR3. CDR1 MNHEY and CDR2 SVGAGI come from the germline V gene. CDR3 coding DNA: TGTGCCAGCAGAACAGGGCTACTGTTCACCGGGGAGCTGTTTTTT. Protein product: CASRTGLLFTGELFF.

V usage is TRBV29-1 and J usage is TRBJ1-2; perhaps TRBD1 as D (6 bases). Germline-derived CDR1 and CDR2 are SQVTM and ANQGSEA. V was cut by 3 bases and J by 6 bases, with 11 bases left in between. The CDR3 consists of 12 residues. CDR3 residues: CSVDQGTHGYTF. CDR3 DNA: TGCAGCGTTGACCAGGGGACCCATGGCTACACCTTC.

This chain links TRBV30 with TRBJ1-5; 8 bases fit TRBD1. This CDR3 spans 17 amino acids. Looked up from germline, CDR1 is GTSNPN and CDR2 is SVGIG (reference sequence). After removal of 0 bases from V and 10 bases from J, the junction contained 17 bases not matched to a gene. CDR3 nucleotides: TGTGCCTGGAGTGTACCGAATACCCAGGACAGGGCGAGACCCCAGCATTTT. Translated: CAWSVPNTQDRARPQHF. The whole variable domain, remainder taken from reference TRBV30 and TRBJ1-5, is SQTIHQWPATLVQPVGSPLSLECTVEGTSNPNLYWYRQAAGRGLQLLFYSVGIGQISSEVPQNLSASRPQDRQFILSSKKLLLSDSGFYLCAWSVPNTQDRARPQHFGDGTRLSIL.

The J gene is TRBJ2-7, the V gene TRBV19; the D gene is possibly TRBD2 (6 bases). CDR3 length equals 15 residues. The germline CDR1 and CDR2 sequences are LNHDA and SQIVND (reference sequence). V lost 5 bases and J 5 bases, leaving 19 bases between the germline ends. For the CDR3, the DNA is TGTGCCAGTAGTCCTACCCCCGGGACTGTCAACGAGCAGTACTTC. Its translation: CASSPTPGTVNEQYF.

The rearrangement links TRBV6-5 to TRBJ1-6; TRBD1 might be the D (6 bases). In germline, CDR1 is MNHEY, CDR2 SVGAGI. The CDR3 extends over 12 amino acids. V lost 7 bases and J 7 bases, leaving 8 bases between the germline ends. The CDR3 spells CASKGGNSPLHF. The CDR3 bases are TGTGCCAGCAAGGGGGGGAATTCACCCCTCCACTTT.

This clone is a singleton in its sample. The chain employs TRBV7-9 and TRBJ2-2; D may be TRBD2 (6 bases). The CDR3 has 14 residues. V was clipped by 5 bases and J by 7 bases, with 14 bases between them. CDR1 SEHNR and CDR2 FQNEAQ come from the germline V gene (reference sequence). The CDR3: CASSLLTRDGELFF. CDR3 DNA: TGTGCCAGCAGCCTCCTGACTAGGGACGGGGAGCTGTTTTTT. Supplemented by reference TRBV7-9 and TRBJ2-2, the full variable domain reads DTGVSQNPRHKITKRGQNVTFRCDPISEHNRLYWYRQTLGQGPEFLTYFQNEAQLEKSRLLSDRFSAERPKGSFSTLEIQRTEQGDSAMYLCASSLLTRDGELFFGEGSRLTVL.

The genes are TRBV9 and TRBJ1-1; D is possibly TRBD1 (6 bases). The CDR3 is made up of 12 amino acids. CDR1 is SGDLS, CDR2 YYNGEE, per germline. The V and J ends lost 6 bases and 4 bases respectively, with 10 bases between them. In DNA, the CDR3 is TGTGCCAGCAATCGAGGGGGCACTGAAGCTTTCTTT. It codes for CASNRGGTEAFF. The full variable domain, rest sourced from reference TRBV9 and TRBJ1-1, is DSGVTQTPKHLITATGQRVTLRCSPRSGDLSVYWYQQSLDQGLQFLIQYYNGEERAKGNILERFSAQQFPDLHSELNLSSLELGDSALYFCASNRGGTEAFFGQGTRLTVV.

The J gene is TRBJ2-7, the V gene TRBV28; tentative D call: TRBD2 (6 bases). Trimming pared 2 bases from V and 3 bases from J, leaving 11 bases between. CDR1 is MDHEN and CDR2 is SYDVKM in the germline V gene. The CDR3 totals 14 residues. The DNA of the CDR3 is TGTGCCAGCAGTTTAGGGGGGAAACTCTACGAGCAGTACTTC. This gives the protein CASSLGGKLYEQYF.

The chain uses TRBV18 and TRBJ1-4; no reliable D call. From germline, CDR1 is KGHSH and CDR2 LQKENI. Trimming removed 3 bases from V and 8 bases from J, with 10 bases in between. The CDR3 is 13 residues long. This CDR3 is CASSPAREEKLFF. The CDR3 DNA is TGTGCCAGCTCACCCGCGCGGGAGGAAAAACTGTTTTTT.

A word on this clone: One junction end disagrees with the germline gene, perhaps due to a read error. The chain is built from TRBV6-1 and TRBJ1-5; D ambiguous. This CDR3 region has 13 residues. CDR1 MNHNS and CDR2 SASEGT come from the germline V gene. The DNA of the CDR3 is TGTGCCAGCAGTGAAGGTAGCCATCAGCCCCAGCATTTT. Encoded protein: CASSEGSHQPQHF.

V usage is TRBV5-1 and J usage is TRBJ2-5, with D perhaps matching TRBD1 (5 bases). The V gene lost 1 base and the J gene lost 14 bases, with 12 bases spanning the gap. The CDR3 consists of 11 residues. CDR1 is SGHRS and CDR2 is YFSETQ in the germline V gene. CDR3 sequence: CASSLQGPYYF. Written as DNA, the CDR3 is TGCGCCAGCAGCTTGCAGGGCCCCTATTACTTC.

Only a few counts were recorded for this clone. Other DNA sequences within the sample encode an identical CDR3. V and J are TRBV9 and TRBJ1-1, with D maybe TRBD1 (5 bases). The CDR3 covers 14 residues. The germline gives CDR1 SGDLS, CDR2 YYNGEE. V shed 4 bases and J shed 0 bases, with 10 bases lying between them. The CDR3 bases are TGTGCCAGCAGCCCGGGACTGATGAACACTGAAGCTTTCTTT. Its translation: CASSPGLMNTEAFF.

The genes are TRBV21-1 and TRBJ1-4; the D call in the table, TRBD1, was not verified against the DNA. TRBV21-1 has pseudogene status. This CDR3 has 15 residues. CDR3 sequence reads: CASTQQGLANEKLFF. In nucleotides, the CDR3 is TGTGCCAGCACCCAGCAGGGGCTGGCTAATGAAAAACTGTTTTTT.

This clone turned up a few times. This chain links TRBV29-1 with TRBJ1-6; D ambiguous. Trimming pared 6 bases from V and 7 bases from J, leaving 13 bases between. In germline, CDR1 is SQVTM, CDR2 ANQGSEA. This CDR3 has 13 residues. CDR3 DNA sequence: TGCAGCGTCCAGCGGGGAGTCAATTCACCCCTCCACTTT. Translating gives CSVQRGVNSPLHF.

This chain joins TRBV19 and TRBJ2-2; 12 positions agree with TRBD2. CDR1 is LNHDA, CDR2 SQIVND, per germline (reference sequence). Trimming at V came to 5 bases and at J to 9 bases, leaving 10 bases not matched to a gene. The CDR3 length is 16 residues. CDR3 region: CASSPRTSGVARELFF. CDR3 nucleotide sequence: TGTGCCAGTAGTCCTAGGACTAGCGGGGTTGCGAGGGAGCTGTTTTTT.

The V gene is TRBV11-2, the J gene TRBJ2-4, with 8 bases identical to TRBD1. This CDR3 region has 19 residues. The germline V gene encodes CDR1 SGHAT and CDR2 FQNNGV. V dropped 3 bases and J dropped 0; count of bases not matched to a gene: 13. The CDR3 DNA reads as TGTGCCAGCAGCTTGCTCCTGCCCGGGACAGGAGTAGCCAAAAACATTCAGTACTTC. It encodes CASSLLLPGTGVAKNIQYF.

The CDR3 DNA sequence: TGTGCCAGCAGCCCACTAGCGGGGGCGGCTCCGGTAGAGCAGTACTTC. Its translation: CASSPLAGAAPVEQYF. V usage is TRBV7-2 and J usage is TRBJ2-7, with 11 positions matching TRBD2. J gave up 7 bases and V 5 bases, and 13 bases lay outside the gene matches. The CDR3 extends over 16 amino acids. Germline V gene lookup returns CDR1 SGHTA and CDR2 FQGNSA.

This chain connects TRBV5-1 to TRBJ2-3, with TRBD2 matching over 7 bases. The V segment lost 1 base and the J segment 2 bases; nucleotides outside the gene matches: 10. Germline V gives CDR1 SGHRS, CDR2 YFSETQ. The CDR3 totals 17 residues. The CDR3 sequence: CASSLKGTTDFTDTQYF. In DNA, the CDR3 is TGCGCCAGCAGCTTGAAAGGGACTACCGACTTCACAGATACGCAGTATTTT.

CDR3 region: CASSAPSGGLTHSYNEQFF. In nucleotides, the CDR3 is TGTGCCAGCAGCGCCCCTAGCGGGGGGCTTACTCACTCCTACAATGAGCAGTTCTTC. The chain employs TRBV7-2 and TRBJ2-1; 11 bases fit TRBD2. Germline trimming cut 5 bases from V and 0 bases from J; bases unmatched to any gene: 12. This CDR3 has 19 amino acids. The germline V gene has CDR1 SGHTA and CDR2 FQGNSA.

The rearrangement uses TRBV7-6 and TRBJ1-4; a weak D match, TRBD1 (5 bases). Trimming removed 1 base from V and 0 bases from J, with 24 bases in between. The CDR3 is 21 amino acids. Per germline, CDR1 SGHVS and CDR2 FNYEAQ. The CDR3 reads CASSLDGTGEGLTATNEKLFF. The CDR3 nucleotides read TGTGCCAGCAGCTTAGATGGTACGGGAGAGGGGCTTACTGCAACTAATGAAAAACTGTTTTTT.

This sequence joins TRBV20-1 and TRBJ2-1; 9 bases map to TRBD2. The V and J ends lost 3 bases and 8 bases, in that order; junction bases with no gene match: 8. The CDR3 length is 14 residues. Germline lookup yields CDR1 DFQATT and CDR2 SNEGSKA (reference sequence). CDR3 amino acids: CSASRGGGLDEQFF. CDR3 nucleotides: TGCAGTGCTAGTCGCGGGGGGGGTCTCGATGAGCAGTTCTTC.

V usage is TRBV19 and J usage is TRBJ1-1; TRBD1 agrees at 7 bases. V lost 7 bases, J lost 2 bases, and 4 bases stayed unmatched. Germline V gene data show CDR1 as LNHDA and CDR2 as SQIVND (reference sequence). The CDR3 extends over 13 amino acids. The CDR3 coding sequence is TGTGCCAGTACGACAGGGTATAACACTGAAGCTTTCTTT. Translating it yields CASTTGYNTEAFF.

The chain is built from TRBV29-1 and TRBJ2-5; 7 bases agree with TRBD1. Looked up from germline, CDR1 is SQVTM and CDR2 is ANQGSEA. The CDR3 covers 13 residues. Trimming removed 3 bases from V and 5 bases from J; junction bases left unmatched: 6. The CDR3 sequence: CSVDDRAYETQYF. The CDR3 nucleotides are TGCAGCGTTGACGACAGGGCTTACGAGACCCAGTACTTC.

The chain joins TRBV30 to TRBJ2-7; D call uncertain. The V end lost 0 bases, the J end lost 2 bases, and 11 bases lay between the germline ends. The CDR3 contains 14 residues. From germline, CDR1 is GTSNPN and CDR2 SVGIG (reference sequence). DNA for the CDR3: TGTGCCTGGAGTGTACACCCGTCAACCTACGAGCAGTACTTC. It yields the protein CAWSVHPSTYEQYF.

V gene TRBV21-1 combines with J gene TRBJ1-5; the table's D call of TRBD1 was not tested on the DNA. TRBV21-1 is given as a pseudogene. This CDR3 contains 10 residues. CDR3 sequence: CAGSNQPQHF. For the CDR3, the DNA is TGTGCCGGCAGCAATCAGCCCCAGCATTTT.

CDR3 bases: TGTGCCAGCAGCTTAAATTCGCTAGGGGCGACCTACGAGCAGTACTTC. This translates into CASSLNSLGATYEQYF. The chain carries TRBV7-9 and TRBJ2-7, with a possible D match to TRBD1 (5 bases). V lost 2 bases, J lost 2 bases, and 16 bases lay in between. This CDR3 spans 16 amino acids. Germline CDR1 SEHNR, CDR2 FQNEAQ (reference sequence).

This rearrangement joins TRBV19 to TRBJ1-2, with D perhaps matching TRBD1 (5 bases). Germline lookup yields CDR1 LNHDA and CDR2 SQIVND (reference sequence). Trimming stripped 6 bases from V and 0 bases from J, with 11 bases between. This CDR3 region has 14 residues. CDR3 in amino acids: CASRPGGTNYGYTF. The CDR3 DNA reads TGTGCCAGTAGACCGGGGGGAACTAACTATGGCTACACCTTC.

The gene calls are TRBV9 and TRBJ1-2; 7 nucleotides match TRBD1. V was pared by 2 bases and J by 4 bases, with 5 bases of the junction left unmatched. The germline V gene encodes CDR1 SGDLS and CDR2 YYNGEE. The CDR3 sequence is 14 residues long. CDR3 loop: CASSVTGESYGYTF. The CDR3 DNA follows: TGTGCCAGCAGCGTTACAGGGGAAAGCTATGGCTACACCTTC.

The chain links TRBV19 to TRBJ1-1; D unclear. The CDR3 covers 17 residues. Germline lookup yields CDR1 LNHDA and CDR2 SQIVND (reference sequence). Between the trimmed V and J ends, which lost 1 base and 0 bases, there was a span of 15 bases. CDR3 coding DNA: TGTGCCAGTAGTATAGGGCCCCGAGGCAGTATGAACACTGAAGCTTTCTTT. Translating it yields CASSIGPRGSMNTEAFF.